Listed here is a single T cell receptor (beta chain). Its antigen is not known. This beta chain slipped into a library made for alpha chains as a stray read, so its size is not meaningful. Looked up from germline, CDR1 is MNHNS and CDR2 is SASEGT. The CDR3 length is 13 residues. The V gene lost 3 bases and the J gene lost 5 bases, with 11 bases spanning the gap. TCRdb re-derived calls from the 5' RACE reads in MiXCR, one entry per CDR3 protein. The data contain roughly 7,100 distinct CDR3 sequences, approximately 14% of them singletons. These data originate in a study of spatial heterogeneity in lung cancer. Study at large: Tumor-region TCR transcript counts correlated strongly with a T cell module score from matched bulk RNA-seq.

Whole-study results and caveats: In tumors, expanded intratumoral alpha and beta TCR counts tracked mutation counts. Expanded TCRs that were ubiquitous or regional had counts tracking ubiquitous and regional nonsynonymous mutations, respectively.

Time point of the sample: sample taken at primary tumor resection. This sample comprised lung tumor tissue, obtained at surgery. This receptor was identified in a male donor with early-stage non-small cell lung cancer. The chain is built from TRBV6-1 and TRBJ2-7; TRBD2 might be the D (6 bases). The CDR3 is CASSEIGGDEQYF. The CDR3 nucleotides are TGTGCCAGCAGTGAGATCGGGGGAGACGAGCAGTACTTC.